Below, 28 T cell receptor beta chains from the same sample are listed, as sequenced in a study of spatial heterogeneity in lung cancer. Overall study results and limits: How many expanded intratumoral alpha and beta TCRs were present tracked the tumor mutation count, which was a count of nonsynonymous mutations.

Antigens of these TCRs are unknown. The sample's time point: sample taken at primary tumor resection. TCRdb redid the calling of the 5' RACE reads with MiXCR, one entry per CDR3 protein. Here the sample spans tens of thousands of distinct CDR3 sequences, 5% to 7.5% being singletons. The material sequenced was lung tumor tissue, taken at surgery. These TCRs come from a male donor with early-stage non-small cell lung cancer.

This clonotype has more than one count but fewer than ten. The chain recombines TRBV6-1 with TRBJ1-4; D is unclear. Germline CDR1 MNHNS, CDR2 SASEGT. There are 12 residues in the CDR3. Trimming shortened V by 6 bases and J by 4 bases, and 6 bases separated the two germline ends. CDR3 nucleotides: TGTGCCAGCAGACGGGATAATGAAAAACTGTTTTTT. Encoded protein: CASRRDNEKLFF.

By frequency in the sample, this clonotype is medium-sized. The CDR3 nucleotides read TGTGCCAGCAGTTTCTCGGACAGAGGCAATCAGCCCCAGCATTTT. This encodes CASSFSDRGNQPQHF. The chain carries TRBV12-3 or TRBV12-4 and TRBJ1-5, with D perhaps TRBD1 (6 bases). Trimming stripped 3 bases from V and 2 bases from J, with 11 bases between. This CDR3 is built from 15 residues.

This clonotype appeared many times. The rearrangement joins TRBV11-2 to TRBJ1-1; TRBD1 is a possible D gene (5 bases). CDR1 and CDR2 from the germline V gene are SGHAT and FQNNGV. The CDR3 sequence is 13 residues long. The V gene lost 5 bases and the J gene lost 1 base, with 8 bases spanning the gap. Here the CDR3 reads CASSAGQNTEAFF. CDR3 DNA: TGTGCCAGCAGCGCCGGACAGAACACTGAAGCTTTCTTT.

This clonotype was recorded at least ten times. The rearrangement joins TRBV11-2 to TRBJ2-7, with TRBD2 matching 11 bases. The CDR3 is made up of 15 amino acids. Germline CDR1 reads SGHAT; CDR2 reads FQNNGV. J was trimmed by 4 bases and V by 6 bases; bases with no gene match: 8. The DNA for the CDR3 is TGTGCCAGCAGGTCCACTAGCGGGAGTTGGTACGAGCAGTACTTC. Its translation: CASRSTSGSWYEQYF. The full variable domain, its missing parts supplied by reference TRBV11-2 and TRBJ2-7, is EAGVAQSPRYKIIEKRQSVAFWCNPISGHATLYWYQQILGQGPKLLIQFQNNGVVDDSQLPKDRFSAERLKGVDSTLKIQPAKLEDSAVYLCASRSTSGSWYEQYFGPGTRLTVT.

In this sample, this clonotype turned up a few times. The rearrangement links TRBV5-6 to TRBJ2-7, with D possibly being TRBD1 (7 bases). The germline gives CDR1 SGHDT, CDR2 YYEEEE. The germline V and J ends were trimmed by 3 bases and 5 bases, with 18 bases remaining between them. The CDR3 covers 15 residues. The CDR3 nucleotides read TGTGCCAGCAGCTCCGCGAACAGGGGAGGCAACGAGCAGTACTTC. It translates to CASSSANRGGNEQYF. The full variable domain, completed using reference TRBV5-6 and TRBJ2-7, is DAGVTQSPTHLIKTRGQQVTLRCSPKSGHDTVSWYQQALGQGPQFIFQYYEEEERQRGNFPDRFSGHQFPNYSSELNVNALLLGDSALYLCASSSANRGGNEQYFGPGTRLTVT.

This clonotype was observed at least ten times. This chain connects TRBV12-3 or TRBV12-4 to TRBJ2-7; no reliable D call. V was trimmed by 1 base and J by 0 bases, leaving 7 bases between them. The length of the CDR3 is 14 residues. CDR3 in amino acids: CASSLGGYSYEQYF. CDR3 DNA sequence: TGTGCCAGCAGTTTAGGTGGCTACTCCTACGAGCAGTACTTC.

The chain links TRBV5-1 to TRBJ2-1; 9 nucleotides match TRBD2. Germline loops: CDR1 SGHRS, CDR2 YFSETQ. The CDR3 sequence is 14 residues long. J lost 6 bases, V lost 4 bases, and 5 bases had no gene match. CDR3 in amino acids: CASSRVSGGNEQFF. Here the CDR3 DNA reads TGCGCCAGCAGCCGTGTTAGCGGGGGCAATGAGCAGTTCTTC.

In this sample, this clonotype turned up many times. The chain links TRBV20-1 to TRBJ1-4, with 8 bases that match TRBD1. CDR3 size: 14 residues. V gave up 6 bases and J gave up 1 base; unmatched junction bases: 4. Germline V lookup: CDR1 DFQATT, CDR2 SNEGSKA (reference sequence). The CDR3, as DNA: TGCAGTGCCCTGGACAGGGTAACTAATGAAAAACTGTTTTTT. This codes for CSALDRVTNEKLFF.

This clonotype was seen ten or more times. V and J are TRBV18 and TRBJ2-1; no reliable D call. Germline CDR1 KGHSH, CDR2 LQKENI. The CDR3 has 11 residues. V lost 2 bases, J lost 8 bases, and 4 bases lay in between. The CDR3 DNA reads as TGTGCCAGCTCACCAGTCTATGAGCAGTTCTTC. Translated: CASSPVYEQFF.

The J gene is TRBJ1-5, the V gene TRBV6-2 or TRBV6-3, with 7 bases fitting TRBD1. CDR1 MNHEY and CDR2 SVGEGT come from the germline V gene. Unmatched junction bases numbered 3, after V lost 2 bases and J lost 5 bases. The CDR3 loop spans 14 amino acids. CDR3 in amino acids: CASSYAGGDQPQHF. The CDR3 nucleotides read TGTGCCAGCAGTTACGCAGGGGGGGATCAGCCCCAGCATTTT.

This clonotype has at least ten counts. The junction departs from germline at one end; a sequencing error may be responsible. The rearrangement links TRBV12-3 or TRBV12-4 to TRBJ2-7, with 7 bases lining up with TRBD2. CDR3 size: 14 residues. Here the CDR3 reads CASSTTSAPYQQYF. CDR3 nucleotide sequence: TGTGCCAGCAGTACTACTAGCGCTCCCTACCAGCAGTACTTC.

The chain links TRBV28 to TRBJ2-5, with 8 bases matching TRBD2. Trimming cost V 6 bases and J 2 bases; bases outside gene matches: 8. The germline CDR1 and CDR2 sequences are MDHEN and SYDVKM. The CDR3 sequence is 15 residues long. CDR3 sequence reads: CASSPSSGGQETQYF. CDR3 bases: TGTGCCAGCAGCCCGAGCAGCGGGGGACAAGAGACCCAGTACTTC.

The chain employs TRBV20-1 and TRBJ1-5, with D tentatively TRBD1 (5 bases). V dropped 2 bases and J dropped 2 bases, with 13 bases sitting between them. The germline V gene has CDR1 DFQATT and CDR2 SNEGSKA (reference sequence). The CDR3 consists of 15 residues. The CDR3 region is CSARRPGSGNQPQHF. As DNA, the CDR3 is TGCAGTGCTAGACGTCCAGGGTCAGGCAATCAGCCCCAGCATTTT.

This clonotype has ten or more counts. The rearrangement links TRBV7-8 to TRBJ2-1; D perhaps matches TRBD2 (5 bases). In germline, CDR1 is SGHVS, CDR2 FQNEAQ. V was shortened by 5 bases and J by 2 bases, with 13 bases between the two germline ends. The CDR3 contains 15 residues. The CDR3 loop reads CASSNGWGAYNEQFF. In nucleotides, the CDR3 is TGTGCCAGCAGCAACGGTTGGGGAGCCTACAATGAGCAGTTCTTC.

The chain links TRBV12-3 or TRBV12-4 to TRBJ2-1; 13 bases match TRBD2. This CDR3 is built from 15 residues. With V trimmed by 5 bases and J by 8 bases, 6 bases remained unmatched. For the CDR3, the DNA is TGTGCCAGCAGTATCACTAGCGGGAGGGGGGATGAGCAGTTCTTC. This codes for CASSITSGRGDEQFF.

This clonotype was observed at least ten times. CDR3 in amino acids: CASSYWDGGQYF. The CDR3 DNA follows: TGTGCCAGCAGTTACTGGGACGGGGGGCAGTACTTC. The rearrangement links TRBV6-6 to TRBJ2-7, with a weak D call TRBD2 (6 bases). This CDR3 is built from 12 residues. CDR1 and CDR2 (germline): MNHNY, SVGAGI (reference sequence). Trimming took 1 base from V and 9 from J, leaving 10 bases between them.

This clonotype has at least ten counts. At one end the junction does not follow the germline gene, possibly because of a read error. The chain employs TRBV7-8 and TRBJ2-5, with TRBD2 identical over 8 bases. Germline V lookup: CDR1 SGHVS, CDR2 FQNEAQ. CDR3 length: 13 residues. This CDR3 is CASTLLAEETQYF. The CDR3 DNA is TGTGCCAGCACCTTACTAGCGGAAGAGACCCAGTACTTC. The full variable domain, rest sourced from reference TRBV7-8 and TRBJ2-5, is GAGVSQSPRYKVAKRGQDVALRCDPISGHVSLFWYQQALGQGPEFLTYFQNEAQLDKSGLPSDRFFAERPEGSVSTLKIQRTQQEDSAVYLCASTLLAEETQYFGPGTRLLVL.

This clonotype was counted at least ten times. The chain uses TRBV27 and TRBJ2-3; 11 positions agree with TRBD2. The CDR3 contains 15 residues. J was trimmed by 0 bases and V by 5 bases; bases with no gene match: 1. Looked up from germline, CDR1 is MNHEY and CDR2 is SMNVEV (reference sequence). CDR3 sequence: CASSRTSGSTDTQYF. CDR3 coding DNA: TGTGCCAGCAGTAGGACTAGCGGGAGCACAGATACGCAGTATTTT.

Ten or more counts support this clonotype. The rearrangement joins TRBV12-3 or TRBV12-4 to TRBJ2-1; 7 bases map to TRBD2. CDR3 length equals 15 residues. V shed 7 bases and J 9 bases; nucleotides not matched to a gene: 15. CDR3: CASTPAGVDRGEQFF. In DNA, the CDR3 is TGTGCCAGCACCCCCGCGGGAGTAGATAGGGGTGAGCAGTTCTTC.

This clonotype was detected only a few times. This sequence joins TRBV6-6 and TRBJ2-2, with TRBD2 identical over 12 bases. Trimming at V came to 6 bases and at J to 6 bases, leaving 8 bases not matched to a gene. The CDR3 runs to 16 residues. Germline CDR1 and CDR2: MNHNY and SVGAGI (reference sequence). CDR3 sequence reads: CASRITGTSGPGELFF. The CDR3 DNA reads TGTGCCAGCAGGATTACCGGGACTAGCGGGCCCGGGGAGCTGTTTTTT.

The chain carries TRBV3-1 and TRBJ2-3; unclear D gene. V shed 3 bases and J shed 6 bases, with 7 bases lying between them. The CDR3 contains 12 residues. Germline CDR1 reads LGHDT; CDR2 reads YNNKEL (reference sequence). CDR3 protein: CASSQYSDTQYF. CDR3 in DNA: TGTGCCAGCAGCCAGTATTCGGATACGCAGTATTTT.

This clonotype occurred many times. The V and J genes are TRBV11-2 and TRBJ2-3, with D possibly TRBD2 on 5 matching bases. The germline CDR1 and CDR2 sequences are SGHAT and FQNNGV. CDR3 length: 17 residues. Trimming pared 3 bases from V and 1 base from J, leaving 17 bases between. The CDR3 sequence is CASSLPSGRVGTDTQYF. The CDR3 DNA follows: TGTGCCAGCAGCTTGCCCTCTGGGCGGGTGGGCACAGATACGCAGTATTTT. The full variable domain, rest sourced from reference TRBV11-2 and TRBJ2-3, is EAGVAQSPRYKIIEKRQSVAFWCNPISGHATLYWYQQILGQGPKLLIQFQNNGVVDDSQLPKDRFSAERLKGVDSTLKIQPAKLEDSAVYLCASSLPSGRVGTDTQYFGPGTRLTVL.

This clonotype was counted many times. The V call is TRBV24-1, the J call TRBJ2-3, with 13 bases fitting TRBD2. The CDR3 extends over 20 amino acids. Losses at the gene ends were 2 bases for V and 2 bases for J; bases not matched to a gene: 12. Germline loops: CDR1 KGHDR, CDR2 SFDVKD. Here the CDR3 reads CATSDSFHGGLAGFTDTQYF. The CDR3 DNA reads as TGTGCCACCAGTGATTCTTTCCACGGGGGACTAGCGGGATTCACAGATACGCAGTATTTT.

In this sample, this clonotype turned up many times. The rearrangement links TRBV29-1 to TRBJ2-1; 8 nucleotides agree with TRBD2. The CDR3 extends over 12 amino acids. Germline V gene data show CDR1 as SQVTM and CDR2 as ANQGSEA. With 8 bases clipped from V and 9 bases from J, the junction kept 9 bases outside the gene matches. The CDR3 reads CSPPGGRGEQFF. The CDR3 region has the DNA TGCAGCCCCCCGGGAGGGAGGGGTGAGCAGTTCTTC.

This clonotype was found many times. The gene calls are TRBV14 and TRBJ2-5, with D unclear. Deletions cut 2 bases from V and 0 bases from J, with 13 bases between. Germline lookup yields CDR1 SGHDN and CDR2 FVKESK. CDR3 length: 16 residues. CDR3 loop: CASSQYPGGNQETQYF. For the CDR3, the DNA is TGTGCCAGCAGCCAATACCCAGGTGGCAACCAAGAGACCCAGTACTTC.

The sample holds many counts of this clonotype. The rearrangement uses TRBV29-1 and TRBJ1-5, with 7 bases aligning to TRBD1. This CDR3 has 14 amino acids. Germline lookup yields CDR1 SQVTM and CDR2 ANQGSEA. Trimming removed 4 bases from V and 6 bases from J; junction bases left unmatched: 9. CDR3 loop: CSVGVAGGSQPQHF. CDR3 nucleotides: TGCAGCGTTGGAGTGGCAGGGGGAAGTCAGCCCCAGCATTTT. The complete variable domain, with remaining parts taken from reference TRBV29-1 and TRBJ1-5, reads SAVISQKPSRDICQRGTSLTIQCQVDSQVTMMFWYRQQPGQSLTLIATANQGSEATYESGFVIDKFPISRPNLTFSTLTVSNMSPEDSSIYLCSVGVAGGSQPQHFGDGTRLSIL.

Many counts were recorded for this clonotype. This chain links TRBV4-1 with TRBJ2-2, with D unresolved. CDR1 is MGHRA, CDR2 YSYEKL, per germline. Trimming took off 7 bases at V and 0 bases at J, with 9 bases between the two ends. This CDR3 contains 14 residues. The CDR3 region has the DNA TGCGCCAGCACAGAACGTTCGAACACCGGGGAGCTGTTTTTT. As protein: CASTERSNTGELFF.

DNA of the CDR3: TGTGCCAGCAGCCGAGCCGGGTCCTCTTCCTACGAGCAGTACTTC. As protein: CASSRAGSSSYEQYF. The chain couples TRBV14 to TRBJ2-7; no definite D call. Germline V gene sequence: CDR1 SGHDN, CDR2 FVKESK. V lost 4 bases, J lost 1 base, and 14 bases lay in between. CDR3 length equals 15 residues.